This T cell receptor (beta chain) was documented in a study of identical twins. MiXCR was run by TCRdb on the 5' RACE reads, yielding one entry per CDR3 protein. Among 450,000 or so distinct CDR3 sequences listed, about 18% were seen once. The CDR3 is 13 residues long. Trimming pared 5 bases from V and 6 bases from J, leaving 12 bases between. Germline V gene sequence: CDR1 SGHNT, CDR2 YENEEA. The gene calls are TRBV11-3 and TRBJ2-3; maybe TRBD2 (5 bases). This sequence was found in a man aged 45-65 years in good health. The sample taken for sequencing was naive T cells sorted from blood. CDR3 sequence reads: CASSTFAGDTQYF. The CDR3 nucleotides are TGTGCCAGCAGCACTTTCGCGGGTGATACGCAGTATTTT.